One sample yielded the 27 T cell receptor beta chains listed below, sequenced in a study of T cells in localized non-small cell lung cancer. Sequenced by immunoSEQ multiplex PCR; TCRdb stores in-frame clones only, minus some. The sample consists of tens of thousands of clones, around nine tenths of them appearing once. This specimen consisted of peripheral blood, obtained before any cancer treatment. The receptors originated from a woman aged 40-75 years with stage I lung adenocarcinoma.

The V and J genes are TRBV6-5 and TRBJ1-5; D not resolved. Trimming cost V 1 base and J 9 bases, with 10 bases left between them. CDR1 MNHEY and CDR2 SVGAGI come from the germline V gene. The CDR3 has 13 amino acids. As DNA, the CDR3 is TGTGCCAGCAGTTACTGGACTGGGATGCCCCAGCATTTT. Translating it yields CASSYWTGMPQHF.

V and J are TRBV7-9 and TRBJ2-5; 7 bases are shared with TRBD2. This CDR3 spans 13 amino acids. The ends lost 5 bases at V and 5 bases at J; junction bases unmatched: 5. CDR1 SEHNR and CDR2 FQNEAQ come from the germline V gene (reference sequence). CDR3 bases: TGTGCCAGCAGCCCAGCGGGGTCTGAGACCCAGTACTTC. Amino acid sequence: CASSPAGSETQYF.

The chain joins TRBV5-1 to TRBJ2-7; 7 positions agree with TRBD1. Trimming at V came to 2 bases and at J to 2 bases, leaving 1 base not matched to a gene. The CDR3 has 13 amino acids. The germline V gene has CDR1 SGHRS and CDR2 YFSETQ. The CDR3 sequence: CASSFGQAYEQYF. CDR3 sequence (DNA): TGCGCCAGCAGCTTCGGACAGGCCTACGAGCAGTACTTC.

This clone appeared a few times. V gene TRBV9 combines with J gene TRBJ1-6, with TRBD1 matching over 9 bases. The CDR3 loop spans 15 amino acids. Looked up from germline, CDR1 is SGDLS and CDR2 is YYNGEE. V shed 1 base, J shed 8 bases, and the junction held 4 bases outside the gene matches. The CDR3 region has the DNA TGTGCCAGCAGCGTATCGGGGGACAGGGATTCACCCCTCCACTTT. It codes for CASSVSGDRDSPLHF.

This clone was seen more than once but under ten times. The gene calls are TRBV11-3 and TRBJ1-6; D perhaps matches TRBD1 (5 bases). CDR1 SGHNT and CDR2 YENEEA come from the germline V gene. Trimming left V 4 bases short and J 3 bases short, with 13 bases between. CDR3 length equals 16 residues. Here the CDR3 reads CASSSQGQLYNSPLHF. Written as DNA, the CDR3 is TGTGCCAGCAGCTCCCAAGGACAACTCTATAATTCACCCCTCCACTTT.

The chain joins TRBV5-4 to TRBJ1-3; D gene ambiguous. With 7 bases removed from V and 1 base from J, the gap between germline ends came to 12 bases. The CDR3 loop spans 14 amino acids. Germline values: CDR1 SGHNT, CDR2 YYREEE (reference sequence). In DNA, the CDR3 is TGTGCCAGCCTGAGGGATGGATCTGGAAACACCATATATTTT. Translating it yields CASLRDGSGNTIYF.

The chain is built from TRBV19 and TRBJ2-3; 8 bases map to TRBD1. V was clipped by 3 bases and J by 5 bases; unmatched bases: 4. CDR1 and CDR2 from the germline V gene are LNHDA and SQIVND (reference sequence). This CDR3 comprises 14 residues. CDR3 protein: CASSMVQGGDTQYF. Here the CDR3 DNA reads TGTGCCAGTAGTATGGTACAGGGGGGAGATACGCAGTATTTT.

CDR3 sequence reads: CSVLPLVNTEAFF. CDR3 DNA sequence: TGCAGCGTTCTCCCATTGGTGAACACTGAAGCTTTCTTT. This chain uses TRBV29-1 with TRBJ1-1; D is undetermined. The CDR3 loop spans 13 amino acids. Germline V gene lookup returns CDR1 SQVTM and CDR2 ANQGSEA. Trimming left V 5 bases short and J 0 bases short, with 10 bases between.

This clone was observed once. The CDR3 sequence: CASSVEGSGGQETQYF. The CDR3 coding sequence is TGCGCCAGCAGTGTTGAGGGTAGCGGGGGTCAAGAGACCCAGTACTTC. The gene calls are TRBV5-1 and TRBJ2-5, with TRBD2 matching 9 bases. The CDR3 is made up of 16 amino acids. J gave up 2 bases and V 5 bases, and 10 bases lay outside the gene matches. CDR1 and CDR2 from the germline V gene are SGHRS and YFSETQ.

The V gene is TRBV9, the J gene TRBJ2-2; D is perhaps TRBD2 (5 bases). Germline V gene data show CDR1 as SGDLS and CDR2 as YYNGEE. V gave up 0 bases and J gave up 3 bases, with 12 bases separating them. The CDR3 covers 16 residues. This CDR3 is CASSVAVGVDTGELFF. In nucleotides, the CDR3 is TGTGCCAGCAGCGTAGCCGTCGGGGTTGACACCGGGGAGCTGTTTTTT.

V and J are TRBV6-6 and TRBJ1-5; D gene ambiguous. Germline V gene sequence: CDR1 MNHNY, CDR2 SVGAGI (reference sequence). The CDR3 consists of 15 residues. The V and J ends lost 6 bases and 1 base respectively, with 13 bases between them. The CDR3 DNA is TGTGCCAGCAGCCTGGGGAGGTACAGCAATCAGCCCCAGCATTTT. Its translation: CASSLGRYSNQPQHF.

This chain joins TRBV11-3 and TRBJ1-6, with D uncertain. CDR3 length: 13 residues. The V end lost 2 bases, the J end lost 10 bases, and 9 bases lay between the germline ends. CDR1 is SGHNT and CDR2 is YENEEA in the germline V gene. The CDR3 nucleotides read TGTGCCAGCAGCTTATCGCCGAACTCACCCCTCCACTTT. Protein: CASSLSPNSPLHF.

The J gene is TRBJ1-3, the V gene TRBV4-1; D not resolved. The CDR3 spans 16 residues. Trimming shortened V by 4 bases and J by 0 bases, and 13 bases separated the two germline ends. CDR1 is MGHRA, CDR2 YSYEKL, per germline. The CDR3, as DNA: TGCGCCAGCAGCCCTTTACAGTTAAGCTCTGGAAACACCATATATTTT. Translation: CASSPLQLSSGNTIYF.

J is TRBJ2-3 and V is TRBV5-1; 7 positions match TRBD1. This CDR3 region has 16 residues. The V gene's germline CDR1 is SGHRS and CDR2 YFSETQ. The trim removed 4 bases at V and 3 bases at J, leaving 11 bases unmatched. CDR3 sequence: CASSTWTGVGTDTQYF. As DNA, the CDR3 is TGCGCCAGCAGCACCTGGACAGGAGTGGGTACAGATACGCAGTATTTT.

V gene TRBV11-3 combines with J gene TRBJ2-2, with D perhaps TRBD1 (5 bases). The V end was cut by 0 bases, the J end by 2 bases, with 13 bases between. The V gene's germline CDR1 is SGHNT and CDR2 YENEEA. CDR3 length: 17 residues. As DNA, the CDR3 is TGTGCCAGCAGCTTAGATGTGGGGCCTCTTAACACCGGGGAGCTGTTTTTT. This codes for CASSLDVGPLNTGELFF.

The chain combines TRBV6-4 with TRBJ2-1; 8 nucleotides match TRBD2. V shed 6 bases, J shed 3 bases, and the junction held 7 bases outside the gene matches. CDR3 length equals 15 residues. CDR1 and CDR2 from the germline V gene are MRHNA and SNTAGT. CDR3 DNA: TGTGCCAGCAGCCTGCGGGGGGATGGCTACAATGAGCAGTTCTTC. It codes for CASSLRGDGYNEQFF.

V usage is TRBV15 and J usage is TRBJ2-2; D is ambiguous. Trimming took off 0 bases at V and 6 bases at J, with 11 bases between the two ends. The CDR3 loop spans 15 amino acids. Germline lookup yields CDR1 LNHNV and CDR2 YYDKDF (reference sequence). This chain's CDR3 is CATSREATRAGELFF. The DNA for the CDR3 is TGTGCCACCAGCAGAGAGGCGACGAGAGCCGGGGAGCTGTTTTTT.

The rearrangement uses TRBV2 and TRBJ2-1, with 11 nucleotides matching TRBD2. The CDR3 consists of 20 residues. In germline, CDR1 is SNHLY, CDR2 FYNNEI. Trimming cost V 4 bases and J 8 bases; bases outside gene matches: 22. The CDR3 DNA is TGTGCCAGCAGTGTCGACGCACTAGCGGGGGTCCCCGCCCCCGCCTATGAGCAGTTCTTC. It yields the protein CASSVDALAGVPAPAYEQFF. Full variable domain (missing parts from reference TRBV2 and TRBJ2-1): EPEVTQTPSHQVTQMGQEVILRCVPISNHLYFYWYRQILGQKVEFLVSFYNNEISEKSEIFDDQFSVERPDGSNFTLKIRSTKLEDSAMYFCASSVDALAGVPAPAYEQFFGPGTRLTVL.

V gene TRBV27 combines with J gene TRBJ1-2, with 8 bases that match TRBD1. V dropped 6 bases and J dropped 6; count of bases not matched to a gene: 9. Germline values: CDR1 MNHEY, CDR2 SMNVEV (reference sequence). The CDR3 has 14 residues. CDR3 DNA sequence: TGTGCCAGCAGAAAGTCCGGACAGGGCGATGGCTACACCTTC. It codes for CASRKSGQGDGYTF.

The rearrangement uses TRBV7-9 and TRBJ2-7; unclear D gene. V gave up 1 base and J gave up 3 bases, with 13 bases separating them. Germline V CDR1 and CDR2: SEHNR, FQNEAQ (reference sequence). The CDR3 runs 15 residues. The CDR3 reads CASSLGAGGGYEQYF. Written as DNA, the CDR3 is TGTGCCAGCAGCTTAGGGGCAGGTGGCGGCTACGAGCAGTACTTC.

The V gene is TRBV5-8, the J gene TRBJ1-2; D is uncertain. With 0 bases removed from V and 8 bases from J, the gap between germline ends came to 8 bases. The CDR3 runs 12 residues. Germline-derived CDR1 and CDR2 are SGHTS and YDEGEE. For the CDR3, the DNA is TGTGCCAGCAGCTTGGCGGTCTACGGCTACACCTTC. Amino acids: CASSLAVYGYTF.

The chain carries TRBV6-1 and TRBJ1-2; 7 bases agree with TRBD1. This CDR3 spans 14 amino acids. With V trimmed by 0 bases and J by 3 bases, 1 base remained unmatched. Germline assignment: CDR1 MNHNS and CDR2 SASEGT. The CDR3 DNA reads TGTGCCAGCAGTGAAGCCGGGACAGACTATGGCTACACCTTC. This translates into CASSEAGTDYGYTF.

The chain joins TRBV7-9 to TRBJ1-1, with no clear D. This CDR3 is built from 13 residues. Trimming cost V 4 bases and J 2 bases, with 8 bases left between them. CDR1 SEHNR and CDR2 FQNEAQ come from the germline V gene (reference sequence). This CDR3 reads CASSYGPNTEAFF. CDR3 sequence (DNA): TGTGCCAGCAGCTACGGACCCAACACTGAAGCTTTCTTT.

The rearrangement uses TRBV7-2 and TRBJ1-2, with TRBD1 as a possible D gene (5 bases). The V gene's germline CDR1 is SGHTA and CDR2 FQGNSA. Trimming cost V 1 base and J 4 bases, with 10 bases left between them. This CDR3 has 14 residues. The CDR3 sequence is CASSLDPGTYGYTF. The CDR3 coding sequence is TGTGCCAGCAGCTTAGATCCAGGGACCTATGGCTACACCTTC.

This clone turned up a few times. The chain joins TRBV5-5 to TRBJ2-7; D call uncertain. This CDR3 is built from 8 residues. Trimming took 1 base from V and 12 from J, leaving 2 bases between them. Germline V gene lookup returns CDR1 SGHKS and CDR2 YYEKEE (reference sequence). CDR3 protein: CASSLLYF. DNA for the CDR3: TGTGCCAGCAGCTTGCTGTACTTC.

This chain connects TRBV28 to TRBJ1-5, with unresolved D. Per the germline V gene, CDR1 is MDHEN and CDR2 is SYDVKM. The germline V and J ends were trimmed by 3 bases and 0 bases, with 12 bases remaining between them. The CDR3 runs to 16 residues. The chain's CDR3 is CASSLSTRYSNQPQHF. CDR3 bases: TGTGCCAGCAGTTTGTCGACACGGTATAGCAATCAGCCCCAGCATTTT.

The rearrangement uses TRBV11-3 and TRBJ2-7; D gene ambiguous. Per germline, CDR1 SGHNT and CDR2 YENEEA. V shed 5 bases and J shed 4 bases, with 12 bases lying between them. This CDR3 has 13 residues. The CDR3 loop is CASSPSVQYEQYF. CDR3 nucleotide sequence: TGTGCCAGCAGCCCCTCCGTCCAATACGAGCAGTACTTC. Complete variable domain (other parts from reference TRBV11-3 and TRBJ2-7): EAGVVQSPRYKIIEKKQPVAFWCNPISGHNTLYWYLQNLGQGPELLIRYENEEAVDDSQLPKDRFSAERLKGVDSTLKIQPAELGDSAVYLCASSPSVQYEQYFGPGTRLTVT.